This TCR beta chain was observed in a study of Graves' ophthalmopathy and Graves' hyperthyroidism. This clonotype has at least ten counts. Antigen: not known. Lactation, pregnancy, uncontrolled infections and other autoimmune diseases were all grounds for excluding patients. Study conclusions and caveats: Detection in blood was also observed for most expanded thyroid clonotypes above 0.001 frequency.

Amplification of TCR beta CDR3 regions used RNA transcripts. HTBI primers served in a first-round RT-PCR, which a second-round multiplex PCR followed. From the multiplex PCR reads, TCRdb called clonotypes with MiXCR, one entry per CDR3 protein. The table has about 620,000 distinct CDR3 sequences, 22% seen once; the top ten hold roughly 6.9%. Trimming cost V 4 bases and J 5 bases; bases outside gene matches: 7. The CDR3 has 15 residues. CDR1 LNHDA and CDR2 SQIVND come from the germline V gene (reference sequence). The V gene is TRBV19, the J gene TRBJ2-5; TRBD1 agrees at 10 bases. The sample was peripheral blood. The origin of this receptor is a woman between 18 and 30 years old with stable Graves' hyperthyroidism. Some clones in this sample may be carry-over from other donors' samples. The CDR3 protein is CASSTWGQGSETQYF. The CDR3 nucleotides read TGTGCCAGTAGTACGTGGGGACAGGGGTCGGAGACCCAGTACTTC.